The 21 T cell receptor beta chains below were found in one sample sequenced in a study of T-cell memory formation after mild COVID-19. TCRdb passed the 5' RACE reads through MiXCR, listing each CDR3 protein once. This repertoire shows about 340,000 distinct CDR3 sequences, 10% to 15% found once; its top ten account for about 22%. The sequenced material came from PBMCs or a T cell subset sorted from them (not recorded which). Receptors originate from a young man who had mild COVID-19 (a few samples of this study predate the infection). Cell type and time point are not known.

This clonotype showed up just a few times. The chain carries TRBV2 and TRBJ1-2, with TRBD1 identical over 8 bases. Trimming at V came to 9 bases and at J to 3 bases, leaving 3 bases not matched to a gene. Germline CDR1 SNHLY, CDR2 FYNNEI. CDR3 size: 12 residues. This CDR3 is CARLGQDYGYTF. CDR3 coding DNA: TGTGCCAGGCTGGGACAGGACTATGGCTACACCTTC. Using reference TRBV2 and TRBJ1-2 for the parts outside the CDR3, the full variable domain is EPEVTQTPSHQVTQMGQEVILRCVPISNHLYFYWYRQILGQKVEFLVSFYNNEISEKSEIFDDQFSVERPDGSNFTLKIRSTKLEDSAMYFCARLGQDYGYTFGSGTRLTVV.

This clonotype was seen a handful of times. The J gene is TRBJ2-7, the V gene TRBV19; D unresolved. The CDR3 has 13 amino acids. V was pared by 3 bases and J by 3 bases, with 9 bases between. Germline V gene sequence: CDR1 LNHDA, CDR2 SQIVND (reference sequence). The chain's CDR3 is CASSMYPGYEQYF. In DNA, the CDR3 is TGTGCCAGTAGTATGTACCCTGGCTACGAGCAGTACTTC.

This rearrangement joins TRBV10-3 to TRBJ2-7; D unclear. Germline values: CDR1 ENHRY, CDR2 SYGVKD. The CDR3 runs to 12 residues. V lost 1 base and J lost 6, with 7 bases in between. The CDR3 DNA reads TGTGCCATCAGTGAGTGGCAAGGCGAGCAGTACGTC. Translated: CAISEWQGEQYV.

V gene TRBV5-1 combines with J gene TRBJ2-3, with D hard to call. This CDR3 contains 15 residues. Trimming pared 8 bases from V and 7 bases from J, leaving 23 bases between. Germline V CDR1 and CDR2: SGHRS, YFSETQ. DNA for the CDR3: TGCGCCAGTAGCCCAGCAGTGTTCACCGAAAATACGCAGTATTTT. It specifies CASSPAVFTENTQYF.

J is TRBJ2-2 and V is TRBV25-1; no reliable D call. Germline CDR1 is MGHDK and CDR2 is SYGVNS. This CDR3 is built from 15 residues. V was clipped by 3 bases and J by 1 base, with 9 bases between them. The CDR3 protein is CASSDPGRNTGELFF. CDR3 DNA: TGTGCCAGCAGTGACCCCGGACGGAACACCGGGGAGCTGTTTTTT.

J is TRBJ1-1 and V is TRBV12-3 or TRBV12-4, with 7 bases aligning to TRBD1. The V and J ends lost 4 bases and 8 bases, in that order; junction bases with no gene match: 7. This CDR3 contains 13 residues. CDR3 protein: CASSSQLRGEAFF. The CDR3 coding sequence is TGTGCCAGCAGTTCGCAACTCAGGGGGGAAGCTTTCTTT.

V and J are TRBV5-1 and TRBJ1-2; no clear D gene. This CDR3 has 14 residues. Trimming stripped 3 bases from V and 0 bases from J, with 9 bases between. Germline CDR1 and CDR2: SGHRS and YFSETQ. The CDR3 DNA sequence: TGCGCCAGCAGCTCGGGTGAGACTAACTATGGCTACACCTTC. Residues: CASSSGETNYGYTF.

V and J are TRBV12-3 or TRBV12-4 and TRBJ2-7, with D possibly matching TRBD1 (6 bases). V was trimmed by 6 bases and J by 3 bases, leaving 12 bases between them. This CDR3 has 13 residues. The CDR3 region has the DNA TGTGCCAGCAGCGACAGGAACGGCTACGAGCAGTACTTC. This codes for CASSDRNGYEQYF.

This clonotype has only a few counts. The chain recombines TRBV6-1 with TRBJ2-1, with 11 bases matching TRBD1. Germline-derived CDR1 and CDR2 are MNHNS and SASEGT. V was pared by 2 bases and J by 9 bases, with 3 bases of the junction left unmatched. The CDR3 loop spans 14 amino acids. CDR3 residues: CASSERGTGGEQFF. The DNA of the CDR3 is TGTGCCAGCAGTGAAAGGGGGACAGGGGGTGAGCAGTTCTTC.

The V call is TRBV5-1, the J call TRBJ2-1; either TRBD1 or TRBD2 may fit D (5 bases each). Trimming took off 6 bases at V and 8 bases at J, with 9 bases between the two ends. Germline V gene data show CDR1 as SGHRS and CDR2 as YFSETQ. There are 11 residues in the CDR3. The CDR3 loop is CASTRGHEQFF. The CDR3 DNA follows: TGCGCCAGCACACGGGGCCATGAGCAGTTCTTC.

A word on this clonotype: A clone one base away is much larger, so this may be a read error. The gene calls are TRBV5-1 and TRBJ2-1, with D possibly being TRBD1 or TRBD2 (7 bases each). Germline V gives CDR1 SGHRS, CDR2 YFSETQ. This CDR3 is built from 14 residues. CDR3 protein: CASSFRGGYNEQLF. As DNA, the CDR3 is TGCGCCAGCAGCTTCAGGGGGGGATACAATGAGCAGTTATTC.

The chain uses TRBV6-1 and TRBJ2-5; TRBD1 matches 10 bases. The germline V gene has CDR1 MNHNS and CDR2 SASEGT. The CDR3 contains 15 residues. The J segment lost 5 bases and the V segment lost 7 bases, leaving 10 bases of the junction unmatched. The CDR3 loop is CASIPGTGVWETQYF. CDR3 sequence (DNA): TGTGCCAGCATTCCCGGGACAGGGGTCTGGGAGACCCAGTACTTC.

CDR3 DNA: TGTGCCAGCAGTCCACGGGAACTTAGCTCCTACAATGAGCAGTTCTTC. As protein: CASSPRELSSYNEQFF. The rearrangement uses TRBV6-2 or TRBV6-3 and TRBJ2-1; a possible D gene is TRBD2 (5 bases). This CDR3 has 16 residues. Trimming cost V 5 bases and J 0 bases, with 14 bases left between them. CDR1 and CDR2 from the germline V gene are MNHEY and SVGEGT.

In this sample, this clonotype turned up a few times. This chain connects TRBV6-2 or TRBV6-3 to TRBJ1-5, with 7 nucleotides matching TRBD1. Trimming at V came to 7 bases and at J to 6 bases, leaving 9 bases not matched to a gene. Germline CDR1 MNHEY, CDR2 SVGEGT. The CDR3 extends over 14 amino acids. CDR3 DNA sequence: TGTGCCAGCACCGACCGACAGGGCCTTCAGCCCCAGCATTTT. Translation: CASTDRQGLQPQHF.

The gene calls are TRBV5-6 and TRBJ1-5; D remains ambiguous. The V and J ends lost 0 bases and 4 bases respectively, with 5 bases between them. The CDR3 contains 13 residues. Germline CDR1 reads SGHDT; CDR2 reads YYEEEE. The CDR3 DNA reads TGTGCCAGCAGCTTGGCCAATAATCAGCCCCAGCATTTT. It yields the protein CASSLANNQPQHF.

Ten or more counts support this clonotype. This chain uses TRBV4-3 with TRBJ2-3; 9 bases line up with TRBD1. The CDR3 runs 15 residues. CDR1 and CDR2 from the germline V gene are LGHNA and YSLEER. V lost 2 bases and J lost 10; bases outside the gene matches: 10. The CDR3 loop is CASSQPGQGVVAQYF. The DNA of the CDR3 is TGCGCCAGCAGCCAACCGGGACAGGGAGTCGTGGCGCAGTATTTT.

This clonotype was detected only a few times. The V gene is TRBV5-6, the J gene TRBJ2-1; 9 bases line up with TRBD1. Germline V gives CDR1 SGHDT, CDR2 YYEEEE. V gave up 5 bases and J gave up 15 bases; unmatched junction bases: 21. The CDR3 contains 16 residues. CDR3 sequence reads: CASRTSTGTGKLWWFF. DNA for the CDR3: TGTGCCAGCAGAACGTCAACCGGGACAGGGAAACTTTGGTGGTTCTTC.

About this clonotype itself: At one of its ends the junction is not consistent with the germline gene, which may arise from a read error. The chain has TRBV20-1 and TRBJ1-1; D is undetermined. CDR3 length: 14 residues. Per the germline V gene, CDR1 is DFQATT and CDR2 is SNEGSKA (reference sequence). The CDR3 DNA reads as TGCAGTGCAAGAGTCCCCGGGGTGAACACTGAAGCTTTCTTT. Encoded protein: CSARVPGVNTEAFF.

A few counts support this clonotype. The chain carries TRBV6-6 and TRBJ2-3; no reliable D call. The V gene lost 2 bases and the J gene lost 4 bases, with 7 bases spanning the gap. The germline gives CDR1 MNHNY, CDR2 SVGAGI (reference sequence). The CDR3 is 13 amino acids. The CDR3 DNA reads TGTGCCAGCAGTTACGATCTGGCAGATACGCAGTATTTT. Translating gives CASSYDLADTQYF.

This clonotype appeared a few times. The DNA of the CDR3 is TGTGCCACCAGCAGAGACCCGGCGACGGGACAATTCACAGATACGCAGTATTTT. It is translated as CATSRDPATGQFTDTQYF. This rearrangement joins TRBV15 to TRBJ2-3, with D tentatively TRBD1 (6 bases). The CDR3 runs to 18 residues. Looked up from germline, CDR1 is LNHNV and CDR2 is YYDKDF (reference sequence). V shed 0 bases and J shed 2 bases, with 18 bases lying between them. The full variable domain, rest sourced from reference TRBV15 and TRBJ2-3, is DAMVIQNPRYQVTQFGKPVTLSCSQTLNHNVMYWYQQKSSQAPKLLFHYYDKDFNNEADTPDNFQSRRPNTSFCFLDIRSPGLGDTAMYLCATSRDPATGQFTDTQYFGPGTRLTVL.

This chain joins TRBV7-2 and TRBJ1-2; D not resolved. V lost 1 base, J lost 8 bases, and 11 bases lay in between. CDR1 and CDR2 (germline): SGHTA, FQGNSA. This CDR3 is built from 13 residues. CDR3 in DNA: TGTGCCAGCAGCTTAGTTAGGCAGGAAGGCTACACCTTC. Translated: CASSLVRQEGYTF.